The 20 T cell receptor beta chains presented below share a single source sample, sequenced in a study of blood T cell repertoires in COVID-19. Profiling relied on immunoSEQ multiplex PCR, and the TCRdb table lists in-frame clones only, not all of them. The data show 250,000 to 300,000 clones, 75% to 90% seen once. Material for sequencing was peripheral blood. The receptors here all came from a woman in her 70s with acute or convalescent COVID-19.

The chain has TRBV9 and TRBJ1-2; 8 bases are a match to TRBD1. Germline trimming cut 3 bases from V and 7 bases from J; bases unmatched to any gene: 11. This CDR3 region has 15 residues. CDR1 and CDR2 (germline): SGDLS, YYNGEE. The CDR3 DNA reads TGTGCCAGCAGCGCCCCGACCCAGGGGGCAGCTGGCTACACCTTC. Protein sequence: CASSAPTQGAAGYTF.

The chain couples TRBV15 to TRBJ1-3; D call uncertain. V lost 1 base and J 7 bases, leaving 14 bases between the germline ends. This CDR3 comprises 15 residues. Germline V lookup: CDR1 LNHNV, CDR2 YYDKDF (reference sequence). The CDR3, as DNA: TGTGCCACCAGCAGAGGAGGAGCTACCGGGAACACCATATATTTT. Translating it yields CATSRGGATGNTIYF.

This clone came up a few times. The chain couples TRBV2 to TRBJ1-2; D is unclear. Trimming cost V 5 bases and J 6 bases, with 13 bases left between them. Germline V gene data show CDR1 as SNHLY and CDR2 as FYNNEI. The CDR3 length is 13 residues. The CDR3 protein is CASSLRISDGYTF. The CDR3 bases are TGTGCCAGCAGTCTCCGTATTTCCGATGGCTACACCTTC.

V usage is TRBV2 and J usage is TRBJ1-5; D is ambiguous. Germline V lookup: CDR1 SNHLY, CDR2 FYNNEI. V was cut by 4 bases and J by 4 bases, with 11 bases left in between. The CDR3 is 14 amino acids. The CDR3 loop reads CASSGEEVNQPQHF. The CDR3 region has the DNA TGTGCCAGCAGTGGCGAGGAAGTTAATCAGCCCCAGCATTTT.

This sequence joins TRBV5-6 and TRBJ2-5, with D possibly matching TRBD2 (6 bases). This CDR3 has 11 residues. The ends were cut back, 4 bases at V and 14 bases at J, with 15 bases in the middle. Germline V CDR1 and CDR2: SGHDT, YYEEEE. In DNA, the CDR3 is TGTGCCAGCAGCCGGGCCGGGACTCTCTACTTC. It yields the protein CASSRAGTLYF.

This chain joins TRBV7-9 and TRBJ2-2; D is perhaps TRBD1 (5 bases). Germline V gene sequence: CDR1 SEHNR, CDR2 FQNEAQ (reference sequence). V dropped 7 bases and J dropped 0 bases, with 12 bases sitting between them. This CDR3 has 15 amino acids. The CDR3 here is CASTPAGTNTGELFF. In DNA form, the CDR3 reads TGTGCCAGCACCCCTGCAGGGACGAACACCGGGGAGCTGTTTTTT.

This clone occurred once. The V gene is TRBV5-1, the J gene TRBJ2-5, with 7 bases aligning to TRBD1. The ends lost 0 bases at V and 4 bases at J; junction bases unmatched: 3. CDR3 size: 14 residues. Germline V lookup: CDR1 SGHRS, CDR2 YFSETQ. CDR3 loop: CASSLAWTGETQYF. As DNA, the CDR3 is TGCGCCAGCAGCTTGGCCTGGACAGGAGAGACCCAGTACTTC.

The chain joins TRBV9 to TRBJ1-4, with 7 bases aligning to TRBD1. J was trimmed by 7 bases and V by 4 bases; bases with no gene match: 10. Germline lookup yields CDR1 SGDLS and CDR2 YYNGEE. The CDR3 spans 15 residues. The CDR3 nucleotides are TGTGCCAGCAGCACACAACAGGGGAGCGGTGAAAAACTGTTTTTT. Residues: CASSTQQGSGEKLFF.

This chain links TRBV6-1 with TRBJ1-4; D remains ambiguous. The CDR3 spans 15 residues. V lost 1 base and J 4 bases, leaving 10 bases between the germline ends. Germline loops: CDR1 MNHNS, CDR2 SASEGT. This CDR3 reads CASSEEWQNNEKLFF. Written as DNA, the CDR3 is TGTGCCAGCAGTGAAGAGTGGCAGAATAATGAAAAACTGTTTTTT.

V usage is TRBV27 and J usage is TRBJ2-3; D remains ambiguous. The CDR3 length is 14 residues. CDR1 and CDR2 from the germline V gene are MNHEY and SMNVEV (reference sequence). The ends were cut back, 9 bases at V and 2 bases at J, with 15 bases in the middle. CDR3 protein: CASSTSVNTDTQYF. In DNA form, the CDR3 reads TGTGCCAGTTCAACGAGTGTCAACACAGATACGCAGTATTTT.

The rearrangement joins TRBV3-1 (or the pseudogene TRBV3-2) to TRBJ2-5; 9 bases agree with TRBD2. The CDR3 consists of 17 residues. After removal of 0 bases from V and 1 base from J, the junction contained 6 bases not matched to a gene. Germline V gene sequence: CDR1 LGHDT, CDR2 YNNKEL (reference sequence). DNA of the CDR3: TGTGCCAGCAGCCAAGATCGATTAGCGGGGGCCCAAGAGACCCAGTACTTC. It is translated as CASSQDRLAGAQETQYF.

V is TRBV7-9 and J is TRBJ2-5; TRBD2 aligns across 12 bases. This CDR3 has 15 amino acids. Trimming cost V 0 bases and J 5 bases; bases outside gene matches: 1. CDR1 is SEHNR, CDR2 FQNEAQ, per germline (reference sequence). The CDR3, as DNA: TGTGCCAGCAGCTTAGCACTAGCGGGGGGCGAGACCCAGTACTTC. Encoded protein: CASSLALAGGETQYF.

The J gene is TRBJ1-5, the V gene TRBV6-1; D remains unclear. Germline values: CDR1 MNHNS, CDR2 SASEGT. V dropped 1 base and J dropped 0 bases, with 10 bases sitting between them. The CDR3 is 16 amino acids. As DNA, the CDR3 is TGTGCCAGCAGTGAAGGGCGGCCGTATAGCAATCAGCCCCAGCATTTT. Translated, it gives CASSEGRPYSNQPQHF.

To note about this clone: An end of the junction does not agree with germline; a read error may underlie this. The V call is TRBV7-7, the J call TRBJ2-3; D perhaps matches TRBD2 (6 bases). Germline V gives CDR1 SSHAT, CDR2 FNYEAQ (reference sequence). The CDR3 loop spans 14 amino acids. DNA of the CDR3: TGTGCTAGCAGCCCGGGAGTCCCTGCAGATACGCAGTATTTT. Protein: CASSPGVPADTQYF.

This chain links TRBV21-1 with TRBJ2-1; the table assigns TRBD2, which was not confirmed against the DNA. TRBV21-1 is noted as a pseudogene. The CDR3 extends over 16 amino acids. The CDR3 region has the DNA TGTGCCAGCAGCAAAGCGCGGGGCAGGCAGCGGGATGAGCAGTTCTTC. Amino acids: CASSKARGRQRDEQFF.

This chain uses TRBV18 with TRBJ2-7; D is ambiguous. Looked up from germline, CDR1 is KGHSH and CDR2 is LQKENI. The V end was cut by 2 bases, the J end by 0 bases, with 11 bases between. The CDR3 consists of 15 residues. CDR3 DNA sequence: TGTGCCAGCTCACCAGTTCCTAGAAGCTCCTACGAGCAGTACTTC. Protein sequence: CASSPVPRSSYEQYF.

The gene calls are TRBV6-5 and TRBJ2-7; tentative D call: TRBD1 (5 bases). The CDR3 is made up of 13 amino acids. V was clipped by 4 bases and J by 7 bases, with 14 bases between them. CDR1 and CDR2 (germline): MNHEY, SVGAGI. CDR3 nucleotide sequence: TGTGCCAGCAGTTCCTCCCCCTCAGGGGAGCAGTACTTC. This encodes CASSSSPSGEQYF.

The rearrangement uses TRBV10-3 and TRBJ1-1; D is perhaps TRBD1 (5 bases). Germline CDR1 is ENHRY and CDR2 is SYGVKD. V lost 8 bases, J lost 4 bases, and 14 bases lay in between. The CDR3 length is 13 residues. The CDR3 DNA sequence: TGTGCCATCTCAGGGTCCCTCGGCACTGAAGCTTTCTTT. This codes for CAISGSLGTEAFF.

The chain links TRBV7-9 to TRBJ1-4; TRBD1 matches at 10 bases. The germline V gene has CDR1 SEHNR and CDR2 FQNEAQ (reference sequence). Unmatched junction bases numbered 6, after V lost 3 bases and J lost 2 bases. The CDR3 is 17 amino acids. CDR3 amino acids: CASSFQDRGITNEKLFF. In DNA form, the CDR3 reads TGTGCCAGCAGCTTTCAGGACAGGGGGATCACTAATGAAAAACTGTTTTTT.

V usage is TRBV10-3 and J usage is TRBJ1-5; no reliable D call. The germline V gene encodes CDR1 ENHRY and CDR2 SYGVKD. CDR3 length equals 14 residues. Trimming cost V 6 bases and J 7 bases, with 16 bases left between them. This chain's CDR3 is CAIRDDPGGQPQHF. CDR3 bases: TGTGCCATCAGGGACGACCCCGGAGGCCAGCCCCAGCATTTT.